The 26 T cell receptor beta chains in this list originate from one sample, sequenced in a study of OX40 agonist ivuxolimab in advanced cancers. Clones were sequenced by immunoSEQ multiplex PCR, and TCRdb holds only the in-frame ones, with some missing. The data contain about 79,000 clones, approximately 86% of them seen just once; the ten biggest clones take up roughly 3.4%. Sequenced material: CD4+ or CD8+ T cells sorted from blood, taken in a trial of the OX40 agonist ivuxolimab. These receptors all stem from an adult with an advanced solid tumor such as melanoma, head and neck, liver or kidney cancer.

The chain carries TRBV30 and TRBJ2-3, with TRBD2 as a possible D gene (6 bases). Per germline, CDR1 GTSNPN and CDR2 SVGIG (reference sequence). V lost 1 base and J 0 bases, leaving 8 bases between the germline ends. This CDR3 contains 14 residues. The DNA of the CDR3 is TGTGCCTGGAGTGGGGGGACTAGCACAGATACGCAGTATTTT. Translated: CAWSGGTSTDTQYF.

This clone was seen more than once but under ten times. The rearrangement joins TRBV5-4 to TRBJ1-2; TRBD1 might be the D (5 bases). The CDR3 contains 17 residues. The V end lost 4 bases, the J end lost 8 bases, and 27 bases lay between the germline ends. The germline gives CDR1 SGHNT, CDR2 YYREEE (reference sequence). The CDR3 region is CASSRTPGWKGMDGYTF. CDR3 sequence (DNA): TGTGCCAGCAGCCGAACTCCGGGGTGGAAGGGGATGGACGGCTACACCTTC.

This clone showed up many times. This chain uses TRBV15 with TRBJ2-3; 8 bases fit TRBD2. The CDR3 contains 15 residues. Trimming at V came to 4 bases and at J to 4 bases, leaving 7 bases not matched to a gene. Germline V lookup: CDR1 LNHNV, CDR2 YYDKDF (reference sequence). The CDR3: CATSNGGGDADTQYF. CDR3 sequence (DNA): TGTGCCACCAGCAACGGGGGGGGTGATGCAGATACGCAGTATTTT. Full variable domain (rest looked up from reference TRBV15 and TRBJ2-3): DAMVIQNPRYQVTQFGKPVTLSCSQTLNHNVMYWYQQKSSQAPKLLFHYYDKDFNNEADTPDNFQSRRPNTSFCFLDIRSPGLGDTAMYLCATSNGGGDADTQYFGPGTRLTVL.

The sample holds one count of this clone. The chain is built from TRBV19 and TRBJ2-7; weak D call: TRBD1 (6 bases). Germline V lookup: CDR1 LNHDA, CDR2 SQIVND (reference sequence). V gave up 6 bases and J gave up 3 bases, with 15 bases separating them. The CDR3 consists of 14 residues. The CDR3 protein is CASSHSIGGYEQYF. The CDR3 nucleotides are TGTGCCAGTAGCCACTCGATAGGGGGCTACGAGCAGTACTTC. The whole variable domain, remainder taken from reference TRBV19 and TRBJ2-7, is DGGITQSPKYLFRKEGQNVTLSCEQNLNHDAMYWYRQDPGQGLRLIYYSQIVNDFQKGDIAEGYSVSREKKESFPLTVTSAQKNPTAFYLCASSHSIGGYEQYFGPGTRLTVT.

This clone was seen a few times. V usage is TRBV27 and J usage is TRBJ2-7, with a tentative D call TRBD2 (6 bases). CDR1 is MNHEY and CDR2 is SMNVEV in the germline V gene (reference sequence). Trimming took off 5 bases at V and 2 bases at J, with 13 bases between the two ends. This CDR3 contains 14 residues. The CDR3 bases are TGTGCCAGCAGTCCGGGGACTGGACCCTACGAGCAGTACTTC. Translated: CASSPGTGPYEQYF.

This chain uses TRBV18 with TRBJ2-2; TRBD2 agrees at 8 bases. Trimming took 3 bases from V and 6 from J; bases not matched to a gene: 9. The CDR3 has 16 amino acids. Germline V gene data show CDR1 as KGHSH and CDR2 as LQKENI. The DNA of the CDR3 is TGTGCCAGCTCACCGGAGGCGGGAGGCTTCGCCGGGGAGCTGTTTTTT. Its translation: CASSPEAGGFAGELFF.

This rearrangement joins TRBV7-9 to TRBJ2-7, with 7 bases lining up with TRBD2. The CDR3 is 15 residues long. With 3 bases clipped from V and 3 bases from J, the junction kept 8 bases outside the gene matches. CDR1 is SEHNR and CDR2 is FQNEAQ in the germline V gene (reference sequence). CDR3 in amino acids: CASSFRTREGYEQYF. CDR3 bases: TGTGCCAGCAGCTTTCGGACTAGGGAAGGCTACGAGCAGTACTTC.

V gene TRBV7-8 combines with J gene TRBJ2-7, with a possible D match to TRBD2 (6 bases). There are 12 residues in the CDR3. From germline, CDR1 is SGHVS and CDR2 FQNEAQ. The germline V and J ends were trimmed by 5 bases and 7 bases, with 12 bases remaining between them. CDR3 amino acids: CASSHGGREQYF. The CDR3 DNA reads TGTGCCAGCAGCCATGGGGGGAGGGAGCAGTACTTC.

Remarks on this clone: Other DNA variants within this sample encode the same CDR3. DNA for the CDR3: TGCGCCAGCAGCTTGGAGGAGACCCAGTACTTC. Its protein is CASSLEETQYF. The V gene is TRBV5-1, the J gene TRBJ2-5; D remains unclear. The germline V gene has CDR1 SGHRS and CDR2 YFSETQ. V gave up 0 bases and J gave up 5 bases, with 2 bases separating them. This CDR3 is built from 11 residues.

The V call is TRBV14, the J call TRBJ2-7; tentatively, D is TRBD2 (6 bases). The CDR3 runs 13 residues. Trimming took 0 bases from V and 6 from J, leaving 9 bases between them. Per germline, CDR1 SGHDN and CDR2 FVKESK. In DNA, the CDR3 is TGTGCCAGCAGCCAAGAGAGGAGGGGCGAGCAGTACTTC. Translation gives CASSQERRGEQYF.

CDR3 loop: CASSISTGYGQPQHF. The CDR3 region has the DNA TGTGCCAGTAGTATTTCTACAGGGTACGGGCAGCCCCAGCATTTT. The chain employs TRBV19 and TRBJ1-5; D might be TRBD1 (6 bases). The V end lost 3 bases, the J end lost 7 bases, and 16 bases lay between the germline ends. CDR1 and CDR2 from the germline V gene are LNHDA and SQIVND (reference sequence). CDR3 size: 15 residues.

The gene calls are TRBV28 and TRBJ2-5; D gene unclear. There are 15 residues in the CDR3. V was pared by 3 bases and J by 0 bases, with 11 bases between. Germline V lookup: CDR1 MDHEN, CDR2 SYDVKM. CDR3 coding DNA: TGTGCCAGCAGTTTTGCCTCTCAGTACCAAGAGACCCAGTACTTC. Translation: CASSFASQYQETQYF. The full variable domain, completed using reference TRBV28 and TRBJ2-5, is DVKVTQSSRYLVKRTGEKVFLECVQDMDHENMFWYRQDPGLGLRLIYFSYDVKMKEKGDIPEGYSVSREKKERFSLILESASTNQTSMYLCASSFASQYQETQYFGPGTRLLVL.

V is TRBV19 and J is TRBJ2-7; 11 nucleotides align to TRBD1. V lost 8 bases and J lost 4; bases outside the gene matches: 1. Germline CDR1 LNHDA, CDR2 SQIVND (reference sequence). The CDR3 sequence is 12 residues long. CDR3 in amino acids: CASGTGGYEQYF. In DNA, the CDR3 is TGTGCCAGTGGGACAGGGGGTTACGAGCAGTACTTC.

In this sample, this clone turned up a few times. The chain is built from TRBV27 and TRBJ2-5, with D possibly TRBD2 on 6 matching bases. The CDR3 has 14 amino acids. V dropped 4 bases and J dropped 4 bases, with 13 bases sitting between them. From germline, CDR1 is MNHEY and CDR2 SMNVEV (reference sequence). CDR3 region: CASSWGLLAETQYF. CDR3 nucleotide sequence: TGTGCCAGCAGTTGGGGACTCCTGGCAGAGACCCAGTACTTC.

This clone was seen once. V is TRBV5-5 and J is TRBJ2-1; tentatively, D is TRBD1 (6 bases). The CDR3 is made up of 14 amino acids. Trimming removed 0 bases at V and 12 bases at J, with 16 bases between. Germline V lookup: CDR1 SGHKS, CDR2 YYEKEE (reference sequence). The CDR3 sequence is CASSLARGTLGQFF. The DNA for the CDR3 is TGTGCCAGCAGCTTGGCCAGGGGAACGCTGGGGCAGTTCTTC.

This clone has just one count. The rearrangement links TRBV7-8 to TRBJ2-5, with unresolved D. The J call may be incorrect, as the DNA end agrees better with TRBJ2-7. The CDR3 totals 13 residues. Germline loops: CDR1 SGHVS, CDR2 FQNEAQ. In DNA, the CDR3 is TGTGCCAGCAGCCCCATTGGGATCGGCGAGCAGTACTTC. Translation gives CASSPIGIGEQYF.

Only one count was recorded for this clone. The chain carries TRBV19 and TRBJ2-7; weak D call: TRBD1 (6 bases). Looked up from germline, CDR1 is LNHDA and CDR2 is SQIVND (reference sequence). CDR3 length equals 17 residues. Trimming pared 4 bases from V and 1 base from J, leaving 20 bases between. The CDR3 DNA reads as TGTGCCAGTAGTACGACCGCCCGACTCGGGACATCCTACGAGCAGTACTTC. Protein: CASSTTARLGTSYEQYF.

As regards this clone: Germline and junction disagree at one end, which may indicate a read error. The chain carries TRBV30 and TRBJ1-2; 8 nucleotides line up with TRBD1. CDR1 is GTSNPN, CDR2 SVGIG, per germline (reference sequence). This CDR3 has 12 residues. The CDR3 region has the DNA TGTGCCTGGAGACAGGGGGGCTATGGCCACACCTTC. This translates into CAWRQGGYGHTF.

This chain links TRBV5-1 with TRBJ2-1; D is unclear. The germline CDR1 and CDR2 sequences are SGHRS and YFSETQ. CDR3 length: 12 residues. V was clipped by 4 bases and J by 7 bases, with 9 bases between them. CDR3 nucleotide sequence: TGCGCCAGCAGCCAGGACCTTAATGAGCAGTTCTTC. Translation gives CASSQDLNEQFF.

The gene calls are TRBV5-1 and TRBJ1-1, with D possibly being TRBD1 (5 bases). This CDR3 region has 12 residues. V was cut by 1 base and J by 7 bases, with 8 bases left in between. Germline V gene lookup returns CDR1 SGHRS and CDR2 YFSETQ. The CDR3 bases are TGCGCCAGCAGCTTGTCAGGGTTTGAAGCTTTCTTT. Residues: CASSLSGFEAFF.

Here the CDR3 reads CASSQGLAGRNEQFF. The CDR3 nucleotides are TGTGCCAGCAGCCAGGGACTAGCGGGCCGCAATGAGCAGTTCTTC. The chain has TRBV7-6 and TRBJ2-1, with 12 bases that match TRBD2. The CDR3 has 15 residues. Germline CDR1 reads SGHVS; CDR2 reads FNYEAQ. V dropped 5 bases and J dropped 6; count of bases not matched to a gene: 5. Filled out from reference TRBV7-6 and TRBJ2-1, the complete variable domain reads GAGVSQSPRYKVTKRGQDVALRCDPISGHVSLYWYRQALGQGPEFLTYFNYEAQQDKSGLPNDRFSAERPEGSISTLTIQRTEQRDSAMYRCASSQGLAGRNEQFFGPGTRLTVL.

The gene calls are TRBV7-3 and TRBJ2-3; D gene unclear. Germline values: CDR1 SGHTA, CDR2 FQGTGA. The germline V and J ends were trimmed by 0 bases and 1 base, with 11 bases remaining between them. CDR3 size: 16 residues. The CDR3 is CASSLTGMAGTDTQYF. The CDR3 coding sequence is TGTGCCAGCAGCTTAACTGGGATGGCGGGCACAGATACGCAGTATTTT.

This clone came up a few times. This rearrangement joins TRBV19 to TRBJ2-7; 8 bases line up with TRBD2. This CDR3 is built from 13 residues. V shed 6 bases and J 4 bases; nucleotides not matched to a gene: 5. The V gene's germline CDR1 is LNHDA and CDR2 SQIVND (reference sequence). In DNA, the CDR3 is TGTGCCAGTAGGGGAGGCGGGAGGTACGAGCAGTACTTC. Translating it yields CASRGGGRYEQYF.

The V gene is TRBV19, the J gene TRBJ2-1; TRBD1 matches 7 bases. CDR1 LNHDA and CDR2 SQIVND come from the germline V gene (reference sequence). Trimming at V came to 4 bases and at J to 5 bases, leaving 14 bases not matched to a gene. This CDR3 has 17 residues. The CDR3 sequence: CASSSVLYRGEDNEQFF. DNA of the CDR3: TGTGCCAGTAGTAGTGTTCTATACAGGGGAGAGGACAATGAGCAGTTCTTC.

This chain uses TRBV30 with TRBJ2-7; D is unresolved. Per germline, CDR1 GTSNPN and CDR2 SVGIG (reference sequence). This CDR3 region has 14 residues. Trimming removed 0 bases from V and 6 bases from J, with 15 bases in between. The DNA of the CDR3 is TGTGCCTGGAGTGTAGGCCTAGTCCTAGGCGAGCAGTACTTC. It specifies CAWSVGLVLGEQYF.

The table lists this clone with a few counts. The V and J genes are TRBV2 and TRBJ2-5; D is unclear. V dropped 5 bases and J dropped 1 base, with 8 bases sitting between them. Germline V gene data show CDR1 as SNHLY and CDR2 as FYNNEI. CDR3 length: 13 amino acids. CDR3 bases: TGTGCCAGCAGTTTGAGGCTCCAAGAGACCCAGTACTTC. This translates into CASSLRLQETQYF.